The present T cell receptor (beta chain) was sequenced within a study of blood T cell repertoires in COVID-19. Across the study: Collection of acute and convalescent COVID-19 samples took place in the United States, Italy and Spain. T cells, B-cell-depleted T cells, or PBMCs supplied cDNA or gDNA.

Data came from immunoSEQ multiplex PCR; TCRdb stores just in-frame clones and leaves some out. The sample lists a few hundred thousand clones, about 88% seen once, with 9.5% to 15% in the top ten. This CDR3 has 14 amino acids. Germline V lookup: CDR1 MNHEY, CDR2 SVGEGT. V lost 0 bases and J 1 base, leaving 7 bases between the germline ends. The V and J genes are TRBV6-2 or TRBV6-3 and TRBJ2-7; D might be TRBD1 (5 bases). This TCR derives from a woman between 55 and 75 years old with acute or convalescent COVID-19. The material sequenced was peripheral blood. The CDR3 nucleotides read TGTGCCAGCAGTTACTCGCGACAGTCCTACGAGCAGTACTTC. This codes for CASSYSRQSYEQYF.